Presented here are 10 T cell receptor beta chains from one specimen sequenced in a study of cytomegalovirus exposure and HLA in healthy donors. The PCR employed 60 Vbeta primers together with 13 Jbeta primers. Data came from immunoSEQ multiplex PCR; TCRdb stores just in-frame clones and leaves some out. The sample contains roughly 150,000 clones, roughly four fifths of which appear only once. Sequenced material: PBMCs. Receptor source: a middle-aged man in good health and CMV-seropositive.

The rearrangement uses TRBV4-1 and TRBJ1-4; D is uncertain. The CDR3 is 11 residues long. The germline V gene encodes CDR1 MGHRA and CDR2 YSYEKL. V shed 4 bases and J shed 14 bases, with 11 bases lying between them. The DNA of the CDR3 is TGCGCCAGCAGCCCGGGAGCCCGCCTGTTTTTT. This translates into CASSPGARLFF.

Here the CDR3 DNA reads TGTGCCAGTAGTATTGGTTTAGCGGGGGGGGTCGGAGAGACCCAGTACTTC. Residues: CASSIGLAGGVGETQYF. This chain uses TRBV19 with TRBJ2-5, with 11 bases matching TRBD2. Germline V gene sequence: CDR1 LNHDA, CDR2 SQIVND (reference sequence). The CDR3 has 17 amino acids. Germline trimming cut 3 bases from V and 4 bases from J; bases unmatched to any gene: 10.

This clone appeared a single time. The chain combines TRBV5-1 with TRBJ2-5; TRBD2 matches at 8 bases. The CDR3 totals 14 residues. V trimming: 3 bases; J trimming: 5 bases; junction bases outside the gene matches: 6. Germline V gives CDR1 SGHRS, CDR2 YFSETQ. This chain's CDR3 is CASSSGLAGETQYF. As DNA, the CDR3 is TGCGCCAGCAGCTCCGGACTAGCTGGGGAGACCCAGTACTTC.

CDR3 loop: CASSDLAGGPSTGELFF. The CDR3 region has the DNA TGTGCCAGCAGCGATCTAGCGGGGGGGCCAAGCACCGGGGAGCTGTTTTTT. The rearrangement uses TRBV9 and TRBJ2-2; 12 bases match TRBD2. The CDR3 totals 17 residues. Germline V gives CDR1 SGDLS, CDR2 YYNGEE. Trimming took 3 bases from V and 4 from J; bases not matched to a gene: 7.

This clone has just one count. J is TRBJ2-7 and V is TRBV11-2, with 7 bases matching TRBD2. Per the germline V gene, CDR1 is SGHAT and CDR2 is FQNNGV. The CDR3 has 15 residues. V was pared by 5 bases and J by 4 bases, with 11 bases of the junction left unmatched. DNA for the CDR3: TGTGCCAGCAGCGGCGGTGGCGGGAGCTTGTACGAGCAGTACTTC. This encodes CASSGGGGSLYEQYF.

J is TRBJ2-7 and V is TRBV27, with 13 bases matching TRBD2. The CDR3 has 14 residues. CDR1 is MNHEY, CDR2 SMNVEV, per germline (reference sequence). V lost 2 bases, J lost 6 bases, and 1 base stayed unmatched. Here the CDR3 DNA reads TGTGCCAGCAGTTTACGACTAGCGGGGGGCGAGCAGTACTTC. Protein: CASSLRLAGGEQYF.

CDR3 amino acids: CASSLRGLETQYF. The CDR3 coding sequence is TGTGCCAGCAGCTTGCGGGGACTAGAGACCCAGTACTTC. This sequence joins TRBV5-8 and TRBJ2-5; D is possibly TRBD2 (6 bases). Germline V gene lookup returns CDR1 SGHTS and CDR2 YDEGEE. The CDR3 extends over 13 amino acids. The V end lost 1 base, the J end lost 4 bases, and 8 bases lay between the germline ends.

The rearrangement links TRBV5-1 to TRBJ2-2; 7 bases line up with TRBD2. Germline-derived CDR1 and CDR2 are SGHRS and YFSETQ. The CDR3 runs to 15 residues. V lost 0 bases, J lost 6 bases, and 5 bases stayed unmatched. The CDR3 loop is CASSLEAGAAGELFF. The CDR3, as DNA: TGCGCCAGCAGCTTGGAGGCGGGAGCAGCCGGGGAGCTGTTTTTT.

This clone was recorded a few times. The chain recombines TRBV18 with TRBJ2-7, with D possibly matching TRBD2 (5 bases). The CDR3 loop spans 14 amino acids. Trimming removed 2 bases at V and 5 bases at J, with 13 bases between. Germline V gene lookup returns CDR1 KGHSH and CDR2 LQKENI. CDR3 sequence: CASSPKGDTDEQYF. DNA of the CDR3: TGTGCCAGCTCACCAAAGGGAGATACCGACGAGCAGTACTTC.

V gene TRBV29-1 combines with J gene TRBJ1-2, with TRBD1 matching over 8 bases. This CDR3 comprises 14 residues. J was trimmed by 4 bases and V by 7 bases; bases with no gene match: 11. Germline V CDR1 and CDR2: SQVTM, ANQGSEA. This CDR3 reads CSAGTGAVFYGYTF. CDR3 nucleotide sequence: TGCAGCGCTGGGACAGGCGCAGTTTTCTATGGCTACACCTTC.